This T cell receptor (beta chain) was obtained from a study of T cells in Graves' hyperthyroidism and ophthalmopathy. The investigators amplified TCR beta CDR3 regions from RNA transcripts. HTBI primers were the set used in a first-round RT-PCR of the TCR CDR3. MiXCR, run by TCRdb on the multiplex PCR reads, gives a single entry per CDR3 protein. The sample lists some 180,000 distinct CDR3 sequences, 17% seen once, with roughly 32% in the top ten. In this sample, this clonotype turned up many times. Its matching antigen is unknown. The authors took PBMCs from 7.5 to 10 ml fresh peripheral blood. Broader study findings: Clonotypes that were expanded in thyroid above 0.001 mostly appeared in blood too. The model forecast ophthalmopathy, anticipating it by a median about 7 months before onset.

This CDR3 spans 14 amino acids. Germline V gives CDR1 SNHLY, CDR2 FYNNEI. Trimming took 7 bases from V and 1 from J; bases not matched to a gene: 6. The chain couples TRBV2 to TRBJ1-2; 7 nucleotides agree with TRBD1. The sequence came from a woman aged 45-65 years with Graves' hyperthyroidism. Material for sequencing was blood. The CDR3 protein is CASKLQGSNYGYTF. In DNA form, the CDR3 reads TGTGCCAGCAAGCTACAGGGGAGTAACTATGGCTACACCTTC.